This T cell receptor beta chain is drawn from a study of cytomegalovirus exposure and HLA in healthy donors. Findings of the study overall: A later analysis linked a missense variant in DCLRE1C to the trimming of TCR beta V and J genes. Data from an earlier analysis indicated that most TCR beta V segments were productive either about 87% or about 30% of the time. A list of about 180 TCR beta chains associated with cytomegalovirus was given.

Germline CDR1 is MGHRA and CDR2 is YSYEKL. Trimming took off 3 bases at V and 3 bases at J, with 13 bases between the two ends. The CDR3 sequence is 15 residues long. Concerning this clone: What it binds is unknown.

60 Vbeta and 13 Jbeta primers were used in PCR. Sequencing used immunoSEQ multiplex PCR; TCRdb keeps in-frame clones, though not all of them. The sample holds 100,000 to 150,000 clones, about four fifths seen once. The chain employs TRBV4-1 and TRBJ2-3; possible D gene TRBD2, 6 bases. This receptor was obtained from a woman between 50 and 59 years old in good health and CMV-seropositive. The sample comprised PBMCs. CDR3: CASSQGGRGTDTQYF. Here the CDR3 DNA reads TGCGCCAGCAGCCAGGGGGGTCGGGGGACAGATACGCAGTATTTT.